The 27 T cell receptor beta chains presented below share a single source sample, sequenced in a study of long-term antiretroviral therapy in people with HIV. The authors ran the immunoSEQ assay, v3.0, at survey level. This table comes from immunoSEQ multiplex PCR, and its TCRdb copy is limited to in-frame clones, with some not included. The sample holds about 27,000 clones, 70% to 90% seen once. The specimen comprised unsorted PBMCs, sampled 3 years after starting antiretroviral therapy. Receptors originate from a middle-aged man with HIV.

Comments on this clone: A read error may produce the germline difference seen at one junction end. The gene calls are TRBV7-7 and TRBJ2-7; D gene unclear. The CDR3 is 13 amino acids. Germline V gene data show CDR1 as SSHAT and CDR2 as FNYEAQ (reference sequence). The CDR3 DNA reads TGTGCTAGCAGCCCTTCTGCTAACAACGAGCAGTACTTC. Translation gives CASSPSANNEQYF.

This clone was seen a few times. The genes are TRBV5-1 and TRBJ1-6; D perhaps matches TRBD1 (5 bases). This CDR3 is built from 15 residues. Per germline, CDR1 SGHRS and CDR2 YFSETQ. Between the trimmed V and J ends, which lost 0 bases and 7 bases, there was a span of 11 bases. Here the CDR3 DNA reads TGCGCCAGCAGCTTGGCCGCCAGGGAAAATTCACCCCTCCACTTT. This encodes CASSLAARENSPLHF.

V is TRBV11-2 and J is TRBJ2-1; D ambiguous. The V end lost 7 bases, the J end lost 5 bases, and 18 bases lay between the germline ends. Germline V gene lookup returns CDR1 SGHAT and CDR2 FQNNGV. The CDR3 covers 15 residues. CDR3 bases: TGTGCCAGCACCCCCTTGACGGCATTCAACAATGAGCAGTTCTTC. Its protein is CASTPLTAFNNEQFF.

The V gene is TRBV5-3, the J gene TRBJ2-7, with TRBD2 identical over 12 bases. TRBV5-3 is treated as an ORF (open reading frame) with a function not yet certain. This CDR3 is 16 amino acids long. V shed 4 bases, J shed 4 bases, and the junction held 9 bases outside the gene matches. The DNA of the CDR3 is TGTGCCAGAAGCAAGGGACTAGCGGGCCCCTCATACGAGCAGTACTTC. This gives the protein CARSKGLAGPSYEQYF.

This clone was picked up a small number of times. V and J are TRBV18 and TRBJ2-5; the D call may be TRBD1 or TRBD2 (5 bases each). There are 12 residues in the CDR3. The V end was cut by 2 bases, the J end by 5 bases, with 6 bases between. Germline V gene lookup returns CDR1 KGHSH and CDR2 LQKENI. Here the CDR3 reads CASSPGGETQYF. The CDR3 DNA is TGTGCCAGCTCACCAGGGGGTGAGACCCAGTACTTC.

The chain combines TRBV6-1 with TRBJ2-7, with D possibly TRBD1 on 6 matching bases. Germline V gene data show CDR1 as MNHNS and CDR2 as SASEGT. This CDR3 is 17 amino acids long. Trimming stripped 3 bases from V and 0 bases from J, with 18 bases between. CDR3 protein: CASSEDVTGISSYEQYF. For the CDR3, the DNA is TGTGCCAGCAGTGAGGACGTAACAGGGATCTCCTCCTACGAGCAGTACTTC.

J is TRBJ2-5 and V is TRBV7-9; D might be TRBD2 (5 bases). Trimming pared 3 bases from V and 0 bases from J, leaving 8 bases between. The CDR3 sequence is 14 residues long. Germline V gene sequence: CDR1 SEHNR, CDR2 FQNEAQ (reference sequence). DNA of the CDR3: TGTGCCAGCAGCTTGAGCGGATACCAAGAGACCCAGTACTTC. Protein sequence: CASSLSGYQETQYF.

The gene calls are TRBV19 and TRBJ2-2; perhaps TRBD2 as D (6 bases). Trimming stripped 8 bases from V and 5 bases from J, with 15 bases between. This CDR3 region has 14 residues. CDR1 is LNHDA, CDR2 SQIVND, per germline (reference sequence). In DNA form, the CDR3 reads TGTGCCAGTCGGACCCAGGCGGGGACCGGGGAGCTGTTTTTT. Amino acid sequence: CASRTQAGTGELFF.

This clone was recorded a few times. The chain combines TRBV27 with TRBJ1-4; weak D call: TRBD1 (5 bases). This CDR3 region has 14 residues. V was clipped by 6 bases and J by 7 bases, with 15 bases between them. Per the germline V gene, CDR1 is MNHEY and CDR2 is SMNVEV (reference sequence). The CDR3 bases are TGTGCCAGCAGGCTAGCAGGGAAGGGTGAAAAACTGTTTTTT. This encodes CASRLAGKGEKLFF.

V and J are TRBV19 and TRBJ1-4; D gene uncertain. V shed 6 bases and J shed 8 bases, with 13 bases lying between them. Germline V gene lookup returns CDR1 LNHDA and CDR2 SQIVND (reference sequence). The CDR3 has 13 amino acids. CDR3 DNA sequence: TGTGCCAGTAGCCGTCTTCAAGGGGAAAAACTGTTTTTT. This sequence encodes CASSRLQGEKLFF.

In DNA, the CDR3 is TGTGCCAGCAGCTTCCGATCCGGGACTAACACAGATACGCAGTATTTT. Translating it yields CASSFRSGTNTDTQYF. V gene TRBV5-4 combines with J gene TRBJ2-3; TRBD2 matches 7 bases. Looked up from germline, CDR1 is SGHNT and CDR2 is YYREEE (reference sequence). CDR3 size: 16 residues. After removal of 2 bases from V and 2 bases from J, the junction contained 8 bases not matched to a gene.

V gene TRBV7-8 combines with J gene TRBJ2-7; TRBD2 matches 8 bases. From germline, CDR1 is SGHVS and CDR2 FQNEAQ. The CDR3 covers 15 residues. The trim removed 5 bases at V and 4 bases at J, leaving 10 bases unmatched. The CDR3 DNA reads as TGTGCCAGCAGCCCCTCGGGGGGGGGCGGATACGAGCAGTACTTC. It translates to CASSPSGGGGYEQYF.

This sequence joins TRBV19 and TRBJ1-2; D is unresolved. This CDR3 is built from 15 residues. With 6 bases removed from V and 0 bases from J, the gap between germline ends came to 14 bases. CDR1 and CDR2 from the germline V gene are LNHDA and SQIVND (reference sequence). The CDR3 spells CASSLPDGPNYGYTF. The CDR3 bases are TGTGCCAGTAGCCTCCCGGACGGACCTAACTATGGCTACACCTTC.

This chain uses TRBV30 with TRBJ2-5; TRBD1 might be the D (5 bases). Germline loops: CDR1 GTSNPN, CDR2 SVGIG (reference sequence). This CDR3 region has 15 residues. With 0 bases removed from V and 5 bases from J, the gap between germline ends came to 16 bases. The CDR3 coding sequence is TGTGCCTGGAGTGTAATCCAGGGCGCCGGGGAGACCCAGTACTTC. Its translation is CAWSVIQGAGETQYF.

The chain is built from TRBV7-2 and TRBJ2-6; 12 bases line up with TRBD2. CDR3 length: 18 residues. Germline V gives CDR1 SGHTA, CDR2 FQGNSA. J gave up 3 bases and V 6 bases, and 9 bases lay outside the gene matches. CDR3 loop: CASRSSSGRALGANVLTF. CDR3 DNA sequence: TGTGCCAGCAGATCGTCTAGCGGGAGGGCCCTTGGGGCCAACGTCCTGACTTTC.

The chain is built from TRBV2 and TRBJ2-1; either TRBD1 or TRBD2 may supply D (5 bases each). Germline V gene sequence: CDR1 SNHLY, CDR2 FYNNEI. The CDR3 has 13 amino acids. V lost 9 bases, J lost 6 bases, and 15 bases lay in between. In DNA form, the CDR3 reads TGTGCCAGGGGGGTAGGGCGCCTCAATGAGCAGTTCTTC. The encoded protein is CARGVGRLNEQFF. Looking up the rest from reference TRBV2 and TRBJ2-1 gives the full variable domain: EPEVTQTPSHQVTQMGQEVILRCVPISNHLYFYWYRQILGQKVEFLVSFYNNEISEKSEIFDDQFSVERPDGSNFTLKIRSTKLEDSAMYFCARGVGRLNEQFFGPGTRLTVL.

This clone was counted a few times. The chain couples TRBV19 to TRBJ1-1; perhaps TRBD1 as D (5 bases). CDR3 length equals 12 residues. Trimming left V 6 bases short and J 0 bases short, with 5 bases between. Germline CDR1 reads LNHDA; CDR2 reads SQIVND (reference sequence). Written as DNA, the CDR3 is TGTGCCAGTAGAGGGGTGAACACTGAAGCTTTCTTT. Translated: CASRGVNTEAFF. Looking up the rest from reference TRBV19 and TRBJ1-1 gives the full variable domain: DGGITQSPKYLFRKEGQNVTLSCEQNLNHDAMYWYRQDPGQGLRLIYYSQIVNDFQKGDIAEGYSVSREKKESFPLTVTSAQKNPTAFYLCASRGVNTEAFFGQGTRLTVV.

This sequence joins TRBV25-1 and TRBJ2-2; TRBD1 might be the D (5 bases). This CDR3 is built from 16 residues. Looked up from germline, CDR1 is MGHDK and CDR2 is SYGVNS. V was clipped by 2 bases and J by 1 base, with 11 bases between them. The CDR3 DNA reads TGTGCCAGCAGTGAAAGGCGGACAAGGAACACCGGGGAGCTGTTTTTT. It encodes CASSERRTRNTGELFF.

The chain recombines TRBV11-2 with TRBJ2-7; no clear D gene. The length of the CDR3 is 11 residues. Germline values: CDR1 SGHAT, CDR2 FQNNGV. V gave up 8 bases and J gave up 5 bases, with 10 bases separating them. CDR3 region: CASSFADEQYF. The DNA of the CDR3 is TGTGCCAGCTCCTTTGCTGACGAGCAGTACTTC.

The rearrangement links TRBV13 to TRBJ2-3; TRBD2 agrees at 7 bases. Germline CDR1 is PRHDT and CDR2 is FYEKMQ (reference sequence). The V gene end was trimmed by 5 bases and the J gene end by 4 bases; junction bases not matched to a gene: 15. CDR3 length: 17 amino acids. CDR3 bases: TGTGCCAGCAGCCCCCCGCGGTTTGCAGGGAGGGCAGATACGCAGTATTTT. Amino acids: CASSPPRFAGRADTQYF.

This clone was detected a few times. The gene calls are TRBV7-9 and TRBJ2-7; perhaps TRBD2 as D (6 bases). Germline-derived CDR1 and CDR2 are SEHNR and FQNEAQ (reference sequence). V lost 0 bases and J lost 6, with 9 bases in between. The CDR3 length is 13 residues. DNA of the CDR3: TGTGCCAGCAGCTTAGCGGAGGGCGGCGAGCAGTACTTC. It is translated as CASSLAEGGEQYF.

The V gene is TRBV19, the J gene TRBJ1-5, with D possibly matching TRBD1 (5 bases). Germline V lookup: CDR1 LNHDA, CDR2 SQIVND (reference sequence). V was cut by 5 bases and J by 1 base, with 15 bases left in between. This CDR3 spans 16 amino acids. The CDR3 protein is CASSAPRGKSNQPQHF. In DNA, the CDR3 is TGTGCCAGTAGTGCCCCTCGGGGCAAGAGCAATCAGCCCCAGCATTTT.

This chain links TRBV19 with TRBJ1-2; weak D call: TRBD1 (5 bases). Deletions cut 10 bases from V and 1 base from J, with 13 bases between. The CDR3 sequence is 13 residues long. CDR1 and CDR2 (germline): LNHDA, SQIVND (reference sequence). The CDR3 sequence: CAISPGLNYGYTF. The CDR3 coding sequence is TGTGCCATTTCCCCGGGGCTTAACTATGGCTACACCTTC. Looking up the rest from reference TRBV19 and TRBJ1-2 gives the full variable domain: DGGITQSPKYLFRKEGQNVTLSCEQNLNHDAMYWYRQDPGQGLRLIYYSQIVNDFQKGDIAEGYSVSREKKESFPLTVTSAQKNPTAFYLCAISPGLNYGYTFGSGTRLTVV.

J is TRBJ1-5 and V is TRBV19; TRBD1 is a possible D gene (5 bases). The CDR3 consists of 17 residues. Trimming shortened V by 3 bases and J by 9 bases, and 24 bases separated the two germline ends. Germline loops: CDR1 LNHDA, CDR2 SQIVND (reference sequence). The CDR3, as DNA: TGTGCCAGTAGTATGACTAACGGAGGGGCGAAGCGGCGGCCCCAGCATTTT. It codes for CASSMTNGGAKRRPQHF.

Written as DNA, the CDR3 is TGTGCCAGCAGCTCCCCAGGGCGGGGACCCTACGAGCAGTACTTC. This gives the protein CASSSPGRGPYEQYF. This chain joins TRBV7-9 and TRBJ2-7, with D perhaps matching TRBD2 (6 bases). The V end lost 4 bases, the J end lost 2 bases, and 15 bases lay between the germline ends. This CDR3 region has 15 residues. Germline assignment: CDR1 SEHNR and CDR2 FQNEAQ (reference sequence).

This sequence joins TRBV7-8 and TRBJ2-7; D perhaps matches TRBD2 (6 bases). This CDR3 region has 14 residues. Germline V gene sequence: CDR1 SGHVS, CDR2 FQNEAQ. Trimming removed 5 bases from V and 0 bases from J, with 11 bases in between. The CDR3 here is CASSRAGPSYEQYF. CDR3 DNA: TGTGCCAGCAGCAGAGCGGGTCCCTCCTACGAGCAGTACTTC.

This chain connects TRBV5-4 to TRBJ2-7, with D possibly TRBD1 on 5 matching bases. Germline V gives CDR1 SGHNT, CDR2 YYREEE (reference sequence). V was trimmed by 0 bases and J by 3 bases, leaving 10 bases between them. The CDR3 is 14 amino acids. The DNA of the CDR3 is TGTGCCAGCAGCTTGGGGGGCGTCGACTACGAGCAGTACTTC. It codes for CASSLGGVDYEQYF. The full variable domain, in which reference TRBV5-4 and TRBJ2-7 provide the parts outside the CDR3, is ETGVTQSPTHLIKTRGQQVTLRCSSQSGHNTVSWYQQALGQGPQFIFQYYREEENGRGNFPPRFSGLQFPNYSSELNVNALELDDSALYLCASSLGGVDYEQYFGPGTRLTVT.